These 2 T cell receptor beta chains share one sample of origin, sequenced in a study of response to subunit inactivated influenza vaccine. TCRdb independently ran MiXCR on the RT-PCR reads; one entry per CDR3 protein. The table includes about 700,000 distinct CDR3 sequences, about 15% detected once. The starting material was PBMCs from blood, obtained about 13 days after vaccination. The receptors originated from a man aged 50 to 59 who received an inactivated influenza vaccine.

This clonotype was counted a few times. V is TRBV20-1 and J is TRBJ1-3; D gene unclear. CDR1 is DFQATT and CDR2 is SNEGSKA in the germline V gene (reference sequence). V gave up 5 bases and J gave up 0 bases, with 11 bases separating them. This CDR3 has 14 amino acids. The CDR3 loop reads CSASDPSSGNTIYF. As DNA, the CDR3 is TGCAGTGCTTCCGACCCGAGCTCTGGAAACACCATATATTTT.

The V and J genes are TRBV30 and TRBJ2-1; 8 bases are a match to TRBD2. V shed 2 bases, J shed 15 bases, and the junction held 9 bases outside the gene matches. Per germline, CDR1 GTSNPN and CDR2 SVGIG (reference sequence). The CDR3 is 12 residues long. CDR3 residues: CAWSSTAGALFF. The CDR3 nucleotides read TGTGCCTGGAGTTCAACAGCGGGAGCCCTGTTCTTC.